Included here is one T cell receptor beta chain sequence, with context. Its antigen remains unidentified. The data were obtained in a study of identical twins. TCRdb recomputed calls from the 5' RACE reads with MiXCR, one row per CDR3 protein. This sample carries 750,000 to 950,000 distinct CDR3 sequences, 9% to 15% of them seen once, and the ten largest clones take around 1.6%. Trimming took off 1 base at V and 4 bases at J, with 12 bases between the two ends. CDR1 SGHTA and CDR2 FQGNSA come from the germline V gene. This CDR3 is built from 15 residues. Whole-study findings and limits: Within cord blood, abundant beta clonotypes carried fewer insertions, but memory repertoires showed no such trend.

This sample also appeared in a second study, on yellow fever vaccine responses in identical twins.

This receptor was obtained from a woman between 18 and 30 years old in good health. Material: PBMCs. The chain carries TRBV7-2 and TRBJ2-3; D perhaps matches TRBD1 (5 bases). In DNA, the CDR3 is TGTGCCAGCAGCTTAGGGGGCATGGCGGCAGATACGCAGTATTTT. It encodes CASSLGGMAADTQYF. The variable domain in full, with the rest retrieved from reference TRBV7-2 and TRBJ2-3, is GAGVSQSPSNKVTEKGKDVELRCDPISGHTALYWYRQSLGQGLEFLIYFQGNSAPDKSGLPSDRFSAERTGGSVSTLTIQRTQQEDSAVYLCASSLGGMAADTQYFGPGTRLTVL.